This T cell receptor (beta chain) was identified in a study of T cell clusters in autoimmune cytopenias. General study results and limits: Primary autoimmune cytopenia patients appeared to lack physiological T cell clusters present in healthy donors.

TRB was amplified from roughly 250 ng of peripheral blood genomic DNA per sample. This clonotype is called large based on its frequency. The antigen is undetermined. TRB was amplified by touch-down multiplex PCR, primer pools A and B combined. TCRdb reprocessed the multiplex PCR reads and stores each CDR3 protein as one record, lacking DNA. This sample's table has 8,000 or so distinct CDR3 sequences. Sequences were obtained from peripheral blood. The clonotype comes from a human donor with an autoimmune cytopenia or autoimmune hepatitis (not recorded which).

This CDR3 reads CATSEGHFLVEKQYF. The chain links TRBV24-1 to TRBJ2-7; TCRdb's D gene call, TRBD1, goes unchecked for lack of DNA. CDR3 length: 15 residues. Germline-derived CDR1 and CDR2 are KGHDR and SFDVKD.